This TCR beta chain was recovered during a study of CD8+ T cells in alopecia areata. Study-level results: During tofacitinib treatment, many expanded lesional clones remained in scalp and blood. For patients receiving tofacitinib, scalp clonality and expanded CD8+ clones among the top 100 significantly decreased.

The CDR3 is made up of 14 amino acids. Per the germline V gene, CDR1 is MNHNY and CDR2 is SVGAGI (reference sequence). Treatment: oral pan-JAK inhibitor, 5-10 mg twice daily. Turning to this clone: Antigen: not known. The junction shows a germline mismatch at one end, possibly a read error.

RNA was extracted and reverse transcribed into cDNA as the sequencing template. Sequencing used immunoSEQ multiplex PCR; TCRdb keeps in-frame clones, though not all of them. Of 180,000 or so clones in the sample, about 62% were seen once. This receptor was taken from a human donor with alopecia areata. The chain recombines TRBV6-6 with TRBJ2-7; 8 bases are shared with TRBD1. The sample in question was CD4+ T cells sorted from blood, obtained at week 24, from a patient treated with tofacitinib. The CDR3 DNA sequence: TGTGCCAGCAGTACCGGGACAGGTCAGGGCGAGCAGCACTTC. As protein: CASSTGTGQGEQHF.